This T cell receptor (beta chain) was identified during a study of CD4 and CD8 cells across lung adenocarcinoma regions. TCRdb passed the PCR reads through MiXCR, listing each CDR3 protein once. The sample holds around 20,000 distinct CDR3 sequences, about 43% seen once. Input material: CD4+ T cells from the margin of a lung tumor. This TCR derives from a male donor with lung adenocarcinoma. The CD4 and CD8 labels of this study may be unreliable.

The CDR3 loop reads CASSYGPLTGAADDFF. For the CDR3, the DNA is TGTGCCAGCAGTTACGGCCCGTTGACAGGGGCGGCTGACGATTTCTTT. The V gene is TRBV6-5, the J gene TRBJ1-1; 8 positions match TRBD1. The trim removed 2 bases at V and 13 bases at J, leaving 18 bases unmatched. CDR1 is MNHEY and CDR2 is SVGAGI in the germline V gene. The CDR3 is 16 residues long.